This T cell receptor beta chain was captured by sequencing in a study of blood T cells in healthy people across ages. For the second PCR, which ran for 7 to 11 cycles, a sample-barcoded 5' primer and a J-beta primer mix were used. TCRdb reanalysed the 5' RACE reads using MiXCR and keeps one entry per CDR3 protein. The table has 600,000 to 1,000,000 distinct CDR3 sequences, around a quarter seen once. These same records also appear under a second study, on T cells of mothers and their children. That investigation notes: Researchers found no T cell clones that were persistent and microchimeric.

The material sequenced was blood. This receptor was taken from a boy younger than 18 in good health.

The CDR3 here is CASSFETGGAGNTIYF. Written as DNA, the CDR3 is TGCGCCAGCAGCTTTGAGACAGGGGGAGCGGGAAACACCATATATTTT. The chain is built from TRBV5-1 and TRBJ1-3; 9 nucleotides match TRBD1. The CDR3 consists of 16 residues. Trimming took 2 bases from V and 4 from J; bases not matched to a gene: 7. Looked up from germline, CDR1 is SGHRS and CDR2 is YFSETQ.